This record concerns one TCR beta chain sequence. Which antigen it targets is not known. The sample holds no much larger clone one base away, and base qualities are not on file. Per the germline V gene, MGHRA is the CDR1 and YSYEKL is the CDR2. The CDR3, cysteine through phenylalanine, is 14 amino acids long. Just CDR3 DNA is preserved here, 42 bases in frame from base 1. Trimming takes 10 bases off V and 7 bases off J; junction bases not matched to a gene: 8. The donors were about 40 Caucasian individuals from Russia, aged roughly 6 to 100 years, who were systemically healthy. Roughly 9 milliliters of peripheral blood were drawn from each donor into EDTA-treated Vacutainer tubes. PBMCs were isolated by Ficoll-Paque density-gradient centrifugation, with at least 7 million obtained per sample. Total RNA was extracted from PBMCs with Trizol reagent, with at least 5.5 micrograms obtained per sample. For every donor, an aliquot of PBMCs went through flow cytometry to measure the percentages of naive CD45RAhigh/CD27high T cells.

This record belongs to a study of blood T cells in healthy people across ages (dated by TCRdb to the mid-2010s). Describing the broader study: Template switching captured roughly one uniquely barcoded TCR beta cDNA molecule per two T cells in model experiments. Age-related changes in TCR beta repertoire diversity were measured in the study by deep sequencing normalized with unique cDNA molecular identifiers. The donors were split into four age groups: young (average 16 years), middle-aged (around 40), aged (roughly 65) and long-lived (82). To avoid experimental bias, donors of different ages were distributed randomly across sequencing lanes. The study analyzed two additional independent replicas of 1 million unique cDNA reads from the same blood draw for two donors, one aged 18 to 30 and one aged 80 or older.

The library was generated by 5' RACE. Instrument on record: Illumina HiSeq 2500. The second PCR ran for about 6 to 12 cycles and used a J-beta primer mix along with a sample-barcoded 5' primer. A template-switch 5' adaptor carrying 12 random nucleotides introduced a unique molecular identifier onto each TCR beta cDNA molecule. Each sample yielded at least 2.5 million CDR3-containing paired-end reads. First-strand cDNA was synthesized from all RNA with the Mint cDNA synthesis kit, primed by a TRBC-specific oligonucleotide. After uracil-DNA glycosylase treatment, a first 18-cycle PCR used universal primers M1SS and BC2_uni_R on all cDNA. Per the source publication's procedure: For normalization, 1 million high-quality reads, each with a distinct molecular identifier, were randomly selected from each sample. Reads sharing molecular identifiers were discarded rather than binned into consensus sequences. MiTCR, set to a Q25 quality threshold and the strictest error-elimination algorithm, was used for CDR3 identification, clonotype clustering and error correction. A nonparametric unseen species model using Euler transformation provided a lower-bound estimate of total TCR beta diversity. The raw public reads went through TCRdb reprocessing: fastp at Q25, MiXCR clone calling, in-frame beta chains kept. Rows with a matching CDR3 protein are joined into one entry that keeps the most common DNA and genes. TCRdb, rather than the study authors, made the V and J calls. The sample includes some 1.4 million distinct CDR3 sequences, with about 40% observed a single time. 7.9% of the sample goes to the ten largest clones.

What the study reported, not specific to this receptor: Compared with the aged group, the long-lived group had more naive CD4+ T cells, fewer expanded clones and increased TCR diversity, suggesting age selection. Bulk unsorted PBMC profiling prevented conclusive comparison of naive and antigen-experienced compartments. The percentage of naive T cells measured by flow cytometry correlated strongly with observed TCR beta diversity. Donor CMV infection status was unknown, potentially confounding age-related changes in expanded clonotypes. Estimates of total diversity based on one million sequenced T cells were regarded as lower bounds and as underestimates. Observed TCR beta diversity per million T cells fell roughly linearly with age, and a significant reduction was already apparent by age around 40.

The sequencing input was blood. Rearrangement joined TRBV4-1 to TRBJ2-1; 12 bases in between match TRBD2. The sequence was obtained from a woman in her late teens or twenties in good health. For the CDR3, the sequence is CATSGGAQGNEQFF. The DNA sequence is as follows: TGCGCCACTAGCGGGGGGGCGCAGGGGAATGAGCAGTTCTTC.